The sequence of this T cell receptor beta chain was determined in a study of cytomegalovirus exposure and HLA in healthy donors. Vbeta (60) and Jbeta (13) primers were used in the PCR. Clones were read by immunoSEQ multiplex PCR, and TCRdb kept only the in-frame ones, dropping some. The repertoire holds under 150,000 clones, with 75% to 85% as singletons. Trimming removed 1 base at V and 3 bases at J, with 16 bases between. The CDR3 totals 16 residues. CDR1 and CDR2 (germline): MNHNS, SASEGT. The TCR sequence derives from a woman in her thirties or forties in good health and CMV-seropositive. The chain carries TRBV6-1 and TRBJ2-7, with D possibly being TRBD2 (7 bases). Specimen: PBMCs. The CDR3 bases are TGTGCCAGCAGTGAAGGGCGGGGGCTCCCCCTCTACGAGCAGTACTTC. This sequence encodes CASSEGRGLPLYEQYF.